This is a list of T cell receptor beta chains from one sample in a study of cytomegalovirus exposure and HLA in healthy donors. The assay was immunoSEQ multiplex PCR, and TCRdb's table has in-frame clones only and misses some. The sample lists more than 90,000 clones, under 85% seen once, with 4% to 5.5% in the top ten. The sequenced sample consisted of PBMCs. Receptors were obtained from a man younger than 45 in good health and CMV-seropositive. CDR3s include the opening cysteine and the closing phenylalanine or tryptophan. The order of the fields is clone size, J gene, D gene, CDR3 length, V gene, CDR3 DNA, CDR3 protein. A D gene is named only where the DNA matches it firmly. The listing skips clone size in some rows; elsewhere it reads once, few, many or a size class.

size: NA; J: TRBJ2-7; D: NA; length: 13; V: TRBV25-1; DNA: TGTGCCAGCAGTGGGGACTCTAGCTACGAGCAGTACTTC; CDR3: CASSGDSSYEQYF
size: once; J: TRBJ2-5; D: TRBD1; length: 15; V: TRBV9; DNA: TGTGCCAGCAGCCAGCAGGGGGCACGACGAGAGACCCAGTACTTC; CDR3: CASSQQGARRETQYF
size: NA; J: TRBJ2-5; D: NA; length: 18; V: TRBV4-2; DNA: TGTGCCAGCAGCCAAGAGGGGTTCGGCGAGGGGGGGGCCCAGACCCAGTACTTC; CDR3: CASSQEGFGEGGAQTQYF
size: NA; J: TRBJ2-7; D: NA; length: 15; V: TRBV19; DNA: TGTGCCAGTAGTATAGGGGCAGGGCCGTCCTACGAGCAGTACTTC; CDR3: CASSIGAGPSYEQYF
size: NA; J: TRBJ2-2; D: NA; length: 14; V: TRBV7-2; DNA: TGTGCCAGCAGCGGCGCCGTATCGGGCGGGGAGCTGTTTTTT; CDR3: CASSGAVSGGELFF
size: NA; J: TRBJ2-7; D: NA; length: 15; V: TRBV4-3; DNA: TGCGCCAGCAGCCAAAGCAGGGTTTCGGTCTACGAGCAGTACTTC; CDR3: CASSQSRVSVYEQYF
size: NA; J: TRBJ1-4; D: TRBD1; length: 15; V: TRBV6-5; DNA: TGTGCCAGCAGCCAACGACAGGGGGCACGGGAAAAACTGTTTTTT; CDR3: CASSQRQGAREKLFF
size: NA; J: TRBJ1-2; D: TRBD1; length: 14; V: TRBV5-1; DNA: TGCGCCAGCAGCGCATCGATACAGGGGCATGGCTACACCTTC; CDR3: CASSASIQGHGYTF
size: NA; J: TRBJ1-2; D: NA; length: 15; V: TRBV7-2; DNA: TGTGCCAGCAGCTTAGCTGCACAGGGCTTGCAGGGCTACACCTTC; CDR3: CASSLAAQGLQGYTF
size: NA; J: TRBJ2-5; D: TRBD2; length: 16; V: TRBV11-2; DNA: TGTGCCAGCAGCTTTGGGGCCCGGGGGGGGCAAGAGACCCAGTACTTC; CDR3: CASSFGARGGQETQYF
size: few; J: TRBJ1-1; D: NA; length: 12; V: TRBV10-2; DNA: TGCGCCAGCAGTGGGCTCGCGGGTGAAGCTTTCTTT; CDR3: CASSGLAGEAFF
size: NA; J: TRBJ2-5; D: NA; length: 14; V: TRBV5-6; DNA: TGTGCCAGCAGCTTTATTCAGTACCAAGAGACCCAGTACTTC; CDR3: CASSFIQYQETQYF
size: NA; J: TRBJ1-6; D: TRBD1; length: 18; V: TRBV5-1; DNA: TGCGCCAGCAGCTTGCAACCGGGACAGGACTTCTATAATTCACCCCTCCACTTT; CDR3: CASSLQPGQDFYNSPLHF
size: once; J: TRBJ2-5; D: TRBD1; length: 15; V: TRBV5-1; DNA: TGCGCCAGCAGCTTGGTAGGGACAGGGGAGGAGACCCAGTACTTC; CDR3: CASSLVGTGEETQYF
size: NA; J: TRBJ2-7; D: NA; length: 16; V: TRBV19; DNA: TGTGCCAGTGCTCAAGGGGCAGGGGTGGGGATTTACGAGCAGTACTTC; CDR3: CASAQGAGVGIYEQYF
size: NA; J: TRBJ1-6; D: NA; length: 20; V: TRBV2; DNA: TGTGCCAGCAGTGGGTTTCGAGGGAGAATGACCAGCTCCTATAATTCACCCCTCCACTTT; CDR3: CASSGFRGRMTSSYNSPLHF
size: NA; J: TRBJ1-2; D: NA; length: 12; V: TRBV6-1; DNA: TGTGCCAGCAGTGAACGGGACTATGGCTACACCTTC; CDR3: CASSERDYGYTF
size: NA; J: TRBJ1-4; D: NA; length: 14; V: TRBV6-1; DNA: TGTGCCAGCAGCGCCGTCGCCACTATTGAAAAACTGTTTTTT; CDR3: CASSAVATIEKLFF
size: NA; J: TRBJ1-2; D: NA; length: 15; V: TRBV4-3; DNA: TGCGCCAGCAGCCAAGCAGGACAGCCAGGCTGTGGCTACACCTTC; CDR3: CASSQAGQPGCGYTF
size: NA; J: TRBJ1-6; D: NA; length: 14; V: TRBV6-5; DNA: TGTGCCAGCAGCTCGGACTATTGGGGTTCACCCCTCCACTTT; CDR3: CASSSDYWGSPLHF
size: NA; J: TRBJ2-6; D: NA; length: 13; V: TRBV29-1; DNA: TGCAGCATTAGAGGAACTGGGGCCAACGTCCTGACTTTC; CDR3: CSIRGTGANVLTF
size: NA; J: TRBJ1-5; D: NA; length: 13; V: TRBV2; DNA: TGTGCCAGCAAGGCAGGTCCAAATCAGCCCCAGCATTTT; CDR3: CASKAGPNQPQHF
size: NA; J: TRBJ1-2; D: TRBD1; length: 13; V: TRBV29-1; DNA: TGCAGCGGCAGCCAGGGGGGAGGCTATGGCTACACCTTC; CDR3: CSGSQGGGYGYTF
size: NA; J: TRBJ2-7; D: TRBD1; length: 16; V: TRBV28; DNA: TGTGCCAGCCTGGGGCCTTGGGGACAGGGTAATTACGAGCAGTACTTC; CDR3: CASLGPWGQGNYEQYF
size: NA; J: TRBJ1-1; D: TRBD1; length: 15; V: TRBV7-6; DNA: TGTGCCAGCAGCCCCTCGGACAGGCCGAACACTGAGGCTTTCTTT; CDR3: CASSPSDRPNTEAFF
size: NA; J: TRBJ1-1; D: NA; length: 13; V: TRBV27; DNA: TGTGCCAGCAGTTTAGGCACGAACACTGAAGCTTTCTTT; CDR3: CASSLGTNTEAFF
size: NA; J: TRBJ1-5; D: NA; length: 13; V: TRBV27; DNA: TGTGCCAGCAGTTTATTGGTGGGCCAGCCCCAGCATTTT; CDR3: CASSLLVGQPQHF
size: NA; J: TRBJ2-3; D: NA; length: 15; V: TRBV5-1; DNA: TGCGCCAGCAGCTGGGCCAACGGTTCGACAGATACGCAGTATTTT; CDR3: CASSWANGSTDTQYF
size: NA; J: TRBJ2-6; D: TRBD2; length: 18; V: TRBV4-2; DNA: TGTGCCAGCAGCCAAGATCGTTTGGGGGGGTCTGGGGCCAACGTCCTGACTTTC; CDR3: CASSQDRLGGSGANVLTF
size: NA; J: TRBJ2-5; D: TRBD1; length: 16; V: TRBV4-2; DNA: TGTGCCAGCAGCCGGGGAACCGGGACAGGGGGGGAGACCCAGTACTTC; CDR3: CASSRGTGTGGETQYF
size: NA; J: TRBJ2-3; D: TRBD1; length: 15; V: TRBV2; DNA: TGTGCCAGCAGTGCGAACAGGGGCGGAACAGATACGCAGTATTTT; CDR3: CASSANRGGTDTQYF